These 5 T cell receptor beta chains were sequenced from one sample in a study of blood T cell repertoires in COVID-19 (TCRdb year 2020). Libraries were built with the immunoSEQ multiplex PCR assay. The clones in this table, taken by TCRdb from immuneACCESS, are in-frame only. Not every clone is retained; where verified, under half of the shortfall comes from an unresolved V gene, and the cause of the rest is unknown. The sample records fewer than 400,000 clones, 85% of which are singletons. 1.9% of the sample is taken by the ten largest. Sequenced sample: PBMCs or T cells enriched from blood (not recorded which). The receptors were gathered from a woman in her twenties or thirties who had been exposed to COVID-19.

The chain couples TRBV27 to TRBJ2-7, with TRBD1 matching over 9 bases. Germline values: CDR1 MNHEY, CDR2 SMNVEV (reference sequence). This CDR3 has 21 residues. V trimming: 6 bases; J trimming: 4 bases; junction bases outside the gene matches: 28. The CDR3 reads CASRINLPIIGDRVKTYEQYF. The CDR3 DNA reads TGTGCCAGCAGGATCAACCTACCGATTATCGGGGACAGGGTAAAAACTTACGAGCAGTACTTC.

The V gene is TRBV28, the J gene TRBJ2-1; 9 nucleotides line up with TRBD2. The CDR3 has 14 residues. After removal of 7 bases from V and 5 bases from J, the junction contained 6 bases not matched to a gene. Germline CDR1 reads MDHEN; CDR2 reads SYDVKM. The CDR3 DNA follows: TGTGCCAGCACGCCTGGGACTAGCAACAATGAGCAGTTCTTC. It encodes CASTPGTSNNEQFF.

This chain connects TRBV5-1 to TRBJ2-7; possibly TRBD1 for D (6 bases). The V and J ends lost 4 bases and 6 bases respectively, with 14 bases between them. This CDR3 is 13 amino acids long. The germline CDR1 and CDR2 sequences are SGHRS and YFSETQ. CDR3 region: CASSHGQIGEQYF. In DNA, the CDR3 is TGCGCCAGCAGCCACGGACAGATTGGCGAGCAGTACTTC.

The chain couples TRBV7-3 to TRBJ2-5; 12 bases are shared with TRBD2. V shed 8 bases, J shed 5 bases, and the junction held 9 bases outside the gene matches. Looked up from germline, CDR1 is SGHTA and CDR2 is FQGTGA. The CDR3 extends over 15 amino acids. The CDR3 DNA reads TGTGCCAGCTCCAGACTAGCGGGGGCGGGGGAGACCCAGTACTTC. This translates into CASSRLAGAGETQYF.

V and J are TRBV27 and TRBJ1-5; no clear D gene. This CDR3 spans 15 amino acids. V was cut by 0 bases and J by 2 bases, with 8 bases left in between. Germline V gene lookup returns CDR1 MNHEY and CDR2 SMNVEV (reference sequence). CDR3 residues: CASSLSAGGNQPQHF. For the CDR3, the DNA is TGTGCCAGCAGTTTATCGGCAGGTGGCAATCAGCCCCAGCATTTT.